These T cell receptor beta chains were read from a single sample in a study of cytomegalovirus exposure and HLA in healthy donors. Sequenced by immunoSEQ multiplex PCR; TCRdb stores in-frame clones only, minus some. This table has about 82,000 clones, more than 80% appearing once. The specimen sequenced was PBMCs. These receptors all stem from a man aged 18-30 years in good health and CMV-seronegative. CDR3s include the opening cysteine and the closing phenylalanine or tryptophan. Each record gives: J gene, D gene, clone size, V gene, CDR3 protein, CDR3 DNA. D genes are given only for firm matches. The size entry is marked missing in some rows and otherwise reads once, few, many or a size class.

TRBJ2-7 NA NA TRBV29-1 CSVKAGPYEQYF TGCAGCGTCAAAGCGGGTCCCTACGAGCAGTACTTC
TRBJ2-4 TRBD2 NA TRBV7-8 CASSTTSGRLAKNIQYF TGTGCCAGCAGCACAACTAGCGGGAGGTTAGCCAAAAACATTCAGTACTTC
TRBJ2-5 TRBD1 NA TRBV2 CASSERGLRETQYF TGTGCCAGCAGTGAAAGGGGGCTACGGGAGACCCAGTACTTC
TRBJ1-1 NA once TRBV7-3 CASSADRMNTEAFF TGTGCCAGCAGCGCCGACAGAATGAACACTGAAGCTTTCTTT
TRBJ2-7 TRBD2 once TRBV25-1 CASTPGLAGVGPYEQYF TGTGCCAGCACTCCCGGACTAGCGGGAGTAGGTCCCTACGAGCAGTACTTC
TRBJ2-7 NA NA TRBV27 CASSSLTDRHYEQYF TGTGCCAGCAGTTCGTTGACAGACAGACACTACGAGCAGTACTTC
TRBJ1-4 NA NA TRBV5-1 CASSPAAGPNEKLFF TGCGCCAGCAGCCCGGCCGCGGGGCCTAATGAAAAACTGTTTTTT
TRBJ2-1 NA NA TRBV19 CASSIVVFGGGSEQFF TGTGCCAGTAGTATAGTGGTCTTCGGGGGAGGCAGTGAGCAGTTCTTC
TRBJ1-2 NA NA TRBV11-2 CASSLQGNGYTF TGTGCCAGCAGCCTCCAGGGTAATGGCTACACCTTC
TRBJ1-6 NA NA TRBV5-4 CASSLEVRDSPLHF TGTGCCAGCAGCTTGGAAGTCCGAGATTCACCCCTCCACTTT
TRBJ1-5 NA NA TRBV30 CAWSVNSLNNQPQHF TGTGCCTGGAGTGTAAATTCACTGAACAATCAGCCCCAGCATTTT
TRBJ2-5 TRBD2 NA TRBV18 CASSPPGLQETQYF TGTGCCAGCTCACCACCGGGACTACAAGAGACCCAGTACTTC
TRBJ1-2 NA once TRBV15 CATSRDRTDGYTF TGTGCCACCAGCAGAGATAGGACAGATGGCTACACCTTC
TRBJ1-4 TRBD1 NA TRBV5-4 CASSFNPAQGNEKLFF TGTGCCAGCAGCTTTAATCCCGCACAGGGGAATGAAAAACTGTTTTTT
TRBJ2-1 TRBD2 NA TRBV29-1 CSVEGLAGGYNEQFF TGCAGCGTTGAAGGACTAGCGGGGGGATACAATGAGCAGTTCTTC
TRBJ2-2 NA NA TRBV28 CASSFQGTGELFF TGTGCCAGCAGTTTCCAGGGCACCGGGGAGCTGTTTTTT
TRBJ2-7 TRBD1 NA TRBV6-1 CASRDRGYYEQYF TGTGCCAGCAGGGACAGGGGTTACTACGAGCAGTACTTC
TRBJ2-5 TRBD2 NA TRBV19 CASTPSGNSRSQYF TGTGCCAGTACCCCCAGCGGGAACTCCCGTTCCCAGTACTTC
TRBJ2-2 NA NA TRBV7-9 CASSLVRGSTGELFF TGTGCCAGCAGCTTAGTTCGGGGAAGCACCGGGGAGCTGTTTTTT
TRBJ2-2 NA NA TRBV19 CASSWGTGVNTGELFF TGTGCCAGTAGTTGGGGAACGGGGGTCAACACCGGGGAGCTGTTTTTT
TRBJ1-1 TRBD1 NA TRBV6-1 CASRETGQGKVEAFF TGTGCCAGCAGGGAAACGGGACAGGGGAAGGTGGAAGCTTTCTTT
TRBJ1-1 NA NA TRBV6-1 CASSEGRQAAAFF TGTGCCAGCAGTGAAGGCCGACAGGCTGCAGCTTTCTTT
TRBJ2-4 NA NA TRBV15 CATRPLGVGDKNIQYF TGTGCCACCCGCCCCTTAGGAGTGGGAGACAAAAACATTCAGTACTTC
TRBJ1-1 NA NA TRBV27 CASTPGMNTEAFF TGTGCCAGCACCCCGGGGATGAACACTGAAGCTTTCTTT
TRBJ1-5 NA NA TRBV5-8 CASSFSGNQPQHF TGTGCCAGCAGCTTTAGTGGCAATCAGCCCCAGCATTTT
TRBJ1-5 TRBD1 NA TRBV6-5 CASRKTGEQPQHF TGTGCCAGCAGGAAGACAGGGGAGCAGCCCCAGCATTTT
TRBJ2-7 NA NA TRBV5-6 CASSRDYEQYF TGTGCCAGCAGCCGAGACTACGAGCAGTACTTC
TRBJ2-1 TRBD1 NA TRBV28 CASGQGTAEQFF TGTGCCAGCGGACAAGGGACAGCGGAGCAGTTCTTC
TRBJ2-1 TRBD1 NA TRBV11-2 CASSLGDRVYEQFF TGTGCCAGCAGCTTAGGGGACAGGGTTTATGAGCAGTTCTTC